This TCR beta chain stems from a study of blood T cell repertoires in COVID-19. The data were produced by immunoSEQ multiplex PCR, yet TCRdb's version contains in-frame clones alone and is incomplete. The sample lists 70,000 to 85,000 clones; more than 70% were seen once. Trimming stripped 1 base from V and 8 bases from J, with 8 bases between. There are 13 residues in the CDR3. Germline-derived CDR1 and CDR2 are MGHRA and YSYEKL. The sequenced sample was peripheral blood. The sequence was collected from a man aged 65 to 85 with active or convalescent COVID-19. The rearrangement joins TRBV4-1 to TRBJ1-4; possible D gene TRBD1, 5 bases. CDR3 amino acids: CASSQGPGEKLFF. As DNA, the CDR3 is TGCGCCAGCAGCCAAGGACCAGGGGAAAAACTGTTTTTT.